This T cell receptor (beta chain) was obtained from a study of tumor and adjacent non-tumor tissue in lung cancer. Overall study: There were approximately twelve adenocarcinoma, a couple of squamous cell carcinoma and 1 small cell lung cancer cases. The patients, about nine men and about 5 women, were about 31 to 85 with stage I to III disease. General observations from the study: In normal lung, the top 100 clones were significantly more dominant than in tumor.

Comment on this clonotype: Its target is unknown.

RNA was extracted from bulk tissue without any cell sorting. Distant lung tissue was collected more than 3 cm away from the tumor edge. Chemotherapy-naive patients with new lung cancer underwent thoracic surgery in China, August–late 2014. TCRbeta libraries were built with three rounds of nested PCR, modified from ARM-PCR. TCRdb re-called the multiplex PCR reads with MiXCR, one entry per CDR3 protein. The sample contains about 50,000 distinct CDR3 sequences, about 70% of which appear only once. Sequencing used distant non-tumor lung tissue. The receptor was isolated from an older woman with non-small cell lung cancer.

The CDR3 DNA reads TGCGCCAGCAGTATTGTGTTGGCAGATACGCAGTATTTT. It is translated as CASSIVLADTQYF. J is TRBJ2-3 and V is TRBV10-1; D gene uncertain. The CDR3 is 13 amino acids. V dropped 5 bases and J dropped 4 bases, with 10 bases sitting between them. The germline CDR1 and CDR2 sequences are WNHNN and SYGVQD (reference sequence).